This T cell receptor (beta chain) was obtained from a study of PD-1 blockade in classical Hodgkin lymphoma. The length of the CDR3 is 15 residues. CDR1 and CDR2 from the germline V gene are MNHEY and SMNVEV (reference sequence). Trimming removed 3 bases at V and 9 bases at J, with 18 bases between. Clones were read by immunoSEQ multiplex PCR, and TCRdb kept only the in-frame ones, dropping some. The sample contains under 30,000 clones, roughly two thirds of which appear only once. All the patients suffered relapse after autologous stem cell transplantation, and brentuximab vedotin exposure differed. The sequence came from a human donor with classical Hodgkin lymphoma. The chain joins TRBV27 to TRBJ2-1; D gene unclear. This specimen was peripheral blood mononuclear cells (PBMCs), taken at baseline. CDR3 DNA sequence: TGTGCCAGCAGTTTTCAGGCTAGTCTTAGCACTGAGCAGTTCTTC. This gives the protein CASSFQASLSTEQFF.